The clone carrying this TCR beta chain was detected only a few times. The antigen remains undetermined. The data derive from a study of blood T cells in healthy people across ages. Study outcomes and limitations: The study regarded diversity estimates from one million T cells as underestimates. Compared with aged donors, long-lived donors showed fewer expanded clones, suggesting selection.

PCR was performed a second time for roughly 7 to 12 cycles using a sample-barcoded 5' primer and a J-beta primer mix. TCRdb itself ran the 5' RACE reads through MiXCR, one entry per CDR3 protein. This table holds about 780,000 distinct CDR3 sequences, approximately 24% found once. CDR1 and CDR2 (germline): KGHDR, SFDVKD. V dropped 3 bases and J dropped 5; count of bases not matched to a gene: 7. The length of the CDR3 is 15 residues. This same sample was also taken into another study, of T cells of mothers and their children. This second study says: Extracted RNA, in its entirety, went into cDNA synthesis at roughly 1.4 ug per 15 ul. Slightly higher but non-significant overlap marked related mother-child pairs versus unrelated pairs.

This clonotype was obtained from a boy younger than 18 in good health. The J gene is TRBJ2-5, the V gene TRBV24-1, with 8 positions matching TRBD1. The sample consisted of blood. The DNA for the CDR3 is TGTGCCACCAGTGATCCCTCGGACAGGGCCGAGACCCAGTACTTC. This translates into CATSDPSDRAETQYF.